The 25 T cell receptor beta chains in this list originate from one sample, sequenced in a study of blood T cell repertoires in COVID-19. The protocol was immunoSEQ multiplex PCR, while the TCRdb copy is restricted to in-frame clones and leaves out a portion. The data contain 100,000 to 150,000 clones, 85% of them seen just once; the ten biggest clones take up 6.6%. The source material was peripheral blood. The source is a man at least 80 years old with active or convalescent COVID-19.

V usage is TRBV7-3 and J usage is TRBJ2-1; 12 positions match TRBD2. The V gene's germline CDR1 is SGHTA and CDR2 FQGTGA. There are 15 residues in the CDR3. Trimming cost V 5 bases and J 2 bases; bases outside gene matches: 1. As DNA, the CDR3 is TGTGCCAGCAGCCGACTAGCGGGGGCCTACAATGAGCAGTTCTTC. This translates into CASSRLAGAYNEQFF.

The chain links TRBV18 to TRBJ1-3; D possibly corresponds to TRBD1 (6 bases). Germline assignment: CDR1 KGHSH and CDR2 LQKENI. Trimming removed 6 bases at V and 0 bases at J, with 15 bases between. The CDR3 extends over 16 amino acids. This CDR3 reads CASSQSDSSSGNTIYF. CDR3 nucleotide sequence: TGTGCCAGCTCTCAATCGGACAGTAGCTCTGGAAACACCATATATTTT.

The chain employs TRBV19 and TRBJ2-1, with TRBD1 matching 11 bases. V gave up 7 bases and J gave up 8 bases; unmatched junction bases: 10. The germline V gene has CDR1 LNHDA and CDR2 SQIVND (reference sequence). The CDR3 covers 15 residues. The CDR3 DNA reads TGTGCCAGTACCGACCGTGGACAGGGGGCGCATGAGCAGTTCTTC. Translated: CASTDRGQGAHEQFF. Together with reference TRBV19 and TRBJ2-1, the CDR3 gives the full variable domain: DGGITQSPKYLFRKEGQNVTLSCEQNLNHDAMYWYRQDPGQGLRLIYYSQIVNDFQKGDIAEGYSVSREKKESFPLTVTSAQKNPTAFYLCASTDRGQGAHEQFFGPGTRLTVL.

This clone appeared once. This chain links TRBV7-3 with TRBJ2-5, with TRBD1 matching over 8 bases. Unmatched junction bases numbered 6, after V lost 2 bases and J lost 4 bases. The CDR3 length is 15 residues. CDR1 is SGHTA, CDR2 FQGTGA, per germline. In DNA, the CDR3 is TGTGCCAGCAGCTTATCGTCGACAGGGGCAGAGACCCAGTACTTC. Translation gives CASSLSSTGAETQYF.

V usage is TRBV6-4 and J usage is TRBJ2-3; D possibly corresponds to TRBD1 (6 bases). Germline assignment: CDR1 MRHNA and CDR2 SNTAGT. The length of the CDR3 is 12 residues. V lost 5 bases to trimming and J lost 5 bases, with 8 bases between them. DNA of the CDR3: TGTGCCAGCAGTAAGACAGGAGATACGCAGTATTTT. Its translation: CASSKTGDTQYF.

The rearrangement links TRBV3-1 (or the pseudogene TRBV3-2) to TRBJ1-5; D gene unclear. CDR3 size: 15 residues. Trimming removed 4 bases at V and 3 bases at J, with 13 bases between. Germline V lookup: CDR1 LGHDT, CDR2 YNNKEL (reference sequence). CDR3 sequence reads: CASSPLRGFNQPQHF. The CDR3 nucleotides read TGTGCCAGCAGCCCTCTGCGGGGATTCAATCAGCCCCAGCATTTT.

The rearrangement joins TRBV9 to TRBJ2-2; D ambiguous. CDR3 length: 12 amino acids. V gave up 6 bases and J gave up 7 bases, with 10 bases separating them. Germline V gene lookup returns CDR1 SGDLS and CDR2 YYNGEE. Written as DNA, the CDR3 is TGTGCCAGCAATGAAAGAGGCGGGGAGCTGTTTTTT. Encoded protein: CASNERGGELFF.

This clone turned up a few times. CDR3 region: CAKGLASLTGELFF. The CDR3 DNA reads TGTGCCAAGGGACTAGCGAGTCTTACCGGGGAGCTGTTTTTT. The rearrangement uses TRBV2 and TRBJ2-2, with 10 bases aligning to TRBD2. CDR3 length: 14 amino acids. Trimming at V came to 10 bases and at J to 5 bases, leaving 7 bases not matched to a gene. Germline-derived CDR1 and CDR2 are SNHLY and FYNNEI.

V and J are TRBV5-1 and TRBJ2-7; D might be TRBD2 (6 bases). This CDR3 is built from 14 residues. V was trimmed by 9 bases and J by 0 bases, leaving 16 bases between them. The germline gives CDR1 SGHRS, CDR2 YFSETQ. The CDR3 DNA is TGCGCCACGCGGGTCGCGACTAGCTCCTACGAGCAGTACTTC. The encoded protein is CATRVATSSYEQYF.

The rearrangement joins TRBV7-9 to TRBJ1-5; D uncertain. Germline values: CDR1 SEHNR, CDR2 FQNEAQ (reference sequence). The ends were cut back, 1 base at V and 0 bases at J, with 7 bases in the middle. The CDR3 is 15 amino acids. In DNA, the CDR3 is TGTGCCAGCAGCTTAGACGGGAATAGCAATCAGCCCCAGCATTTT. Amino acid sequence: CASSLDGNSNQPQHF.

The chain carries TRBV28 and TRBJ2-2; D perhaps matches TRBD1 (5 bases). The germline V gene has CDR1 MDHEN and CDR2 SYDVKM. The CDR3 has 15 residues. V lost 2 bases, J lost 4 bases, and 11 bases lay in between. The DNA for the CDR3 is TGTGCCAGCAGTTTACCAGGGTCGGCCACCGGGGAGCTGTTTTTT. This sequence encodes CASSLPGSATGELFF.

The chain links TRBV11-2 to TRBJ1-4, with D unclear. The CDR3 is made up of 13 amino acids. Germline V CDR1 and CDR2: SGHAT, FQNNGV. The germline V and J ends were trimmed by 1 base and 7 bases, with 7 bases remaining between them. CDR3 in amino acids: CASSLGRSEKLFF. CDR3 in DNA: TGTGCCAGCAGCTTAGGTCGGAGTGAAAAACTGTTTTTT. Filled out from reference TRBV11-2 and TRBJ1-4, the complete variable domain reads EAGVAQSPRYKIIEKRQSVAFWCNPISGHATLYWYQQILGQGPKLLIQFQNNGVVDDSQLPKDRFSAERLKGVDSTLKIQPAKLEDSAVYLCASSLGRSEKLFFGSGTQLSVL.

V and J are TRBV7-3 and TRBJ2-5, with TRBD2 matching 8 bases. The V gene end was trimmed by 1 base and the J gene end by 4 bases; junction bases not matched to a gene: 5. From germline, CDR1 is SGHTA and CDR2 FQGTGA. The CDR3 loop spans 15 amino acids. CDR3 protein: CASSLILAGIETQYF. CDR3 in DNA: TGTGCCAGCAGCTTAATTTTAGCGGGAATAGAGACCCAGTACTTC.

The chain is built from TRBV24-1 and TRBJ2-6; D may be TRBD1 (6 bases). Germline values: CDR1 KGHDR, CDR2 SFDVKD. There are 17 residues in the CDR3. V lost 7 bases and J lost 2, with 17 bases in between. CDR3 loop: CATSSSQGLPGANVLTF. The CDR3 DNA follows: TGTGCCACCAGCAGTTCACAGGGCCTTCCTGGGGCCAACGTCCTGACTTTC.

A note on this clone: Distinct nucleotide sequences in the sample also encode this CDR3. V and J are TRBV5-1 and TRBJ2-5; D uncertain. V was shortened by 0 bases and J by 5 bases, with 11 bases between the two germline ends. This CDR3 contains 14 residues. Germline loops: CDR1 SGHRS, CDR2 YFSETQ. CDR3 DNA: TGCGCCAGCAGCTTGGAAGGAGCACGGGAGACCCAGTACTTC. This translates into CASSLEGARETQYF.

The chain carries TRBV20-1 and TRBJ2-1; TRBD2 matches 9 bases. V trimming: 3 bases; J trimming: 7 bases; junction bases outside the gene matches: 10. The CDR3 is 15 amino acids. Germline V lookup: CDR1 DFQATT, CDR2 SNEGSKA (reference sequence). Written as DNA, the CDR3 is TGCAGTGCTAGTCGGCTAGCGGGGCATCCAAATGAGCAGTTCTTC. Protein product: CSASRLAGHPNEQFF.

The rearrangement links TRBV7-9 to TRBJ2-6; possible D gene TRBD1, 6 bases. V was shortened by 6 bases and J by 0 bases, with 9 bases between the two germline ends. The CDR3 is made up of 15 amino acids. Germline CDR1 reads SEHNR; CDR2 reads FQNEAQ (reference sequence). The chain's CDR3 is CASRYRVSGANVLTF. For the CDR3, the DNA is TGTGCCAGCAGGTACAGGGTCTCTGGGGCCAACGTCCTGACTTTC.

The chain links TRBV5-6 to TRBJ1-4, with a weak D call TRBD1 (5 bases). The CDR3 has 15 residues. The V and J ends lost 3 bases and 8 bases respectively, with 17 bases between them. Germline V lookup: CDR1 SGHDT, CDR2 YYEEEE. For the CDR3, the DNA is TGTGCCAGCAGCTCGGCAGACAGCTCAGGGGAAAAACTGTTTTTT. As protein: CASSSADSSGEKLFF.

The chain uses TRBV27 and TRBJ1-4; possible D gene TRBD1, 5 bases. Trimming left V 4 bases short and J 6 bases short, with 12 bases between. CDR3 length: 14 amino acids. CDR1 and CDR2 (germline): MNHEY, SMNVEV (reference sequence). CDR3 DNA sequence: TGTGCCAGCAGTTGGCAGGGTCCTCATGAAAAACTGTTTTTT. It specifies CASSWQGPHEKLFF.

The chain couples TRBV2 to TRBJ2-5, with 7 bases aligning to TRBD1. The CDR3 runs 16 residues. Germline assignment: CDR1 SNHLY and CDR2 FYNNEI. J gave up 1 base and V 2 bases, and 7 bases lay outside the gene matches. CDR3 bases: TGTGCCAGCAGTGAATCATGGTACAGGGGCCAAGAGACCCAGTACTTC. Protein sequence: CASSESWYRGQETQYF. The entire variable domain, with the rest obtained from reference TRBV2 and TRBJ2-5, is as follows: EPEVTQTPSHQVTQMGQEVILRCVPISNHLYFYWYRQILGQKVEFLVSFYNNEISEKSEIFDDQFSVERPDGSNFTLKIRSTKLEDSAMYFCASSESWYRGQETQYFGPGTRLLVL.

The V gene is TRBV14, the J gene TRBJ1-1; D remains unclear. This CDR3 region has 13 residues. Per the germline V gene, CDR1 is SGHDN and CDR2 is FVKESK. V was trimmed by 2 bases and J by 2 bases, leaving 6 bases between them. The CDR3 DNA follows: TGTGCCAGCAGCCAATACTTAAACACTGAAGCTTTCTTT. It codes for CASSQYLNTEAFF.

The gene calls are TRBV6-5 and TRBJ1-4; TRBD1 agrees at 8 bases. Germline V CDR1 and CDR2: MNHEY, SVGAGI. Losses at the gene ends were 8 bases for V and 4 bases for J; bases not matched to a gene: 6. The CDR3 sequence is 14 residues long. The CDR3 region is CASGSGQDNEKLFF. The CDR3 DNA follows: TGTGCCAGCGGATCGGGACAGGATAATGAAAAACTGTTTTTT.

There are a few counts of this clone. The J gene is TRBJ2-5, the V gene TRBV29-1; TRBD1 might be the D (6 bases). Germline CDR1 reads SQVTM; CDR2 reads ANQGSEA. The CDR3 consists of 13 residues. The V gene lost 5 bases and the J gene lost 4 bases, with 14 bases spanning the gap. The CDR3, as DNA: TGCAGCGTTAACAACAGGGTTGGAGAGACCCAGTACTTC. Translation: CSVNNRVGETQYF.

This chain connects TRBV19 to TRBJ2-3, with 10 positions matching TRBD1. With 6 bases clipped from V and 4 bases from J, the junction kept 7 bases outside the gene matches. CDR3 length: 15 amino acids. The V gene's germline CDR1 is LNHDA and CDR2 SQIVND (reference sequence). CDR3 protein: CASRPGQGLSDTQYF. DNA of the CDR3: TGTGCCAGTAGACCGGGACAGGGGTTGTCAGATACGCAGTATTTT.

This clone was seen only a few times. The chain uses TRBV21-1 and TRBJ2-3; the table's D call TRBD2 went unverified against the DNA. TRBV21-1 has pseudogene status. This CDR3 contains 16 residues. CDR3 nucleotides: TGTGCCAGCAGCAAAGCGGCGGGAGGGCCCACAGATACGCAGTATTTT. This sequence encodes CASSKAAGGPTDTQYF.